This T cell receptor beta chain was retrieved from a study of T cells after posttransplantation cyclophosphamide. Libraries were prepared by immunoSEQ multiplex PCR; TCRdb keeps only in-frame clonotypes and omits some of them. The repertoire has 20,000 to 25,000 clones, none seen only once; the ten largest take about 4.5%. Germline V gives CDR1 SGHDN, CDR2 FVKESK. V was pared by 5 bases and J by 0 bases, with 8 bases between. This CDR3 region has 14 residues. Broader study findings: TRB clonality was highly associated with recipient CMV seropositivity and reactivation. Later blood repertoires were often dominated by clones from the donor CD8+ memory compartment.

This clone was found many times. Its specificity is unknown. This clonotype was obtained from a woman aged 50 to 65 in good health, CMV-negative, and a related stem cell transplant donor. Input material: PBMCs. The chain combines TRBV14 with TRBJ2-1; perhaps TRBD2 as D (5 bases). CDR3 nucleotide sequence: TGTGCCAGCAGCAAGGACTTCTCCTACAATGAGCAGTTCTTC. This codes for CASSKDFSYNEQFF.